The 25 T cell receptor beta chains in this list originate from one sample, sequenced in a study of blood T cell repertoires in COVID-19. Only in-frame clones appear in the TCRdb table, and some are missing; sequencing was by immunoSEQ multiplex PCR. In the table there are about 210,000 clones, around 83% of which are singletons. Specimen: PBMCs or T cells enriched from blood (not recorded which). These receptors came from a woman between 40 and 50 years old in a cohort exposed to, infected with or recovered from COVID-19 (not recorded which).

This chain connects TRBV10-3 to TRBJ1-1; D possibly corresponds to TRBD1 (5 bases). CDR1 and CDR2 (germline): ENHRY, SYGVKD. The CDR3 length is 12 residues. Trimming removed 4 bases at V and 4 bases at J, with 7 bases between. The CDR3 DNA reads TGTGCCATCAGTGCCGACAGCACTGAAGCTTTCTTT. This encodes CAISADSTEAFF.

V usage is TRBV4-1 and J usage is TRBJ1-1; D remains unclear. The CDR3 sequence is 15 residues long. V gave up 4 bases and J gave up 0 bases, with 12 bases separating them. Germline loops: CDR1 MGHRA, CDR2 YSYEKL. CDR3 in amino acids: CASSPRSQLNTEAFF. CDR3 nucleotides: TGCGCCAGCAGCCCGAGATCACAGTTGAACACTGAAGCTTTCTTT.

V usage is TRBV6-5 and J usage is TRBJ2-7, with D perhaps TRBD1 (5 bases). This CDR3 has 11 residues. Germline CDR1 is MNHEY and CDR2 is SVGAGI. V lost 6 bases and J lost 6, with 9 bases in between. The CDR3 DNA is TGTGCCAGCAGCACAGGAATCGAGCAGTACTTC. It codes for CASSTGIEQYF.

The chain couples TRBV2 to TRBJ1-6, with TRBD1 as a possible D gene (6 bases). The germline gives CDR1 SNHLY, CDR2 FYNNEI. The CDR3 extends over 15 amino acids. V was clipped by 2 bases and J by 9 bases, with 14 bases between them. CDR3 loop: CASSETRGDSSPLHF. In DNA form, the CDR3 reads TGTGCCAGCAGTGAAACCAGGGGAGACAGTTCACCCCTCCACTTT.

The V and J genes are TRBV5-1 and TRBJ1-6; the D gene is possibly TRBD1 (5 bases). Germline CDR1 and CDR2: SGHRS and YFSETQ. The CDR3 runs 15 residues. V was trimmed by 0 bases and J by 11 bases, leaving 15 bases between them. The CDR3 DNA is TGCGCCAGCAGCTTGGCCGGGGGATATGAAGCACCCCTCCACTTT. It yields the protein CASSLAGGYEAPLHF.

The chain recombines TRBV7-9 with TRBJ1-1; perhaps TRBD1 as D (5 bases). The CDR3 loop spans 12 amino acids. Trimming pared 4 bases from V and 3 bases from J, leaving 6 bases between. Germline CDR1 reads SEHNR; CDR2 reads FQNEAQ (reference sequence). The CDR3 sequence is CASSWDYTEAFF. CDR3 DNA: TGTGCCAGCAGCTGGGACTACACTGAAGCTTTCTTT. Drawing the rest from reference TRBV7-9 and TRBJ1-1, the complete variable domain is DTGVSQNPRHKITKRGQNVTFRCDPISEHNRLYWYRQTLGQGPEFLTYFQNEAQLEKSRLLSDRFSAERPKGSFSTLEIQRTEQGDSAMYLCASSWDYTEAFFGQGTRLTVV.

CDR3 coding DNA: TGCGCCAGCAGCGAGCTTAATGAAAAACTGTTTTTT. Translated, it gives CASSELNEKLFF. The rearrangement links TRBV4-3 to TRBJ1-4; D is unresolved. The length of the CDR3 is 12 residues. The germline V and J ends were trimmed by 5 bases and 4 bases, with 5 bases remaining between them. The V gene's germline CDR1 is LGHNA and CDR2 YSLEER.

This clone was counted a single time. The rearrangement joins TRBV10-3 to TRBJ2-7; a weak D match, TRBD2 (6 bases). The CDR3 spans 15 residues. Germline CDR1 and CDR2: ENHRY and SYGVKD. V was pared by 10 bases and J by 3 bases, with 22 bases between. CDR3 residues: CATKMGGGHFYEQYF. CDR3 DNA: TGTGCCACTAAGATGGGGGGTGGCCACTTCTACGAGCAGTACTTC.

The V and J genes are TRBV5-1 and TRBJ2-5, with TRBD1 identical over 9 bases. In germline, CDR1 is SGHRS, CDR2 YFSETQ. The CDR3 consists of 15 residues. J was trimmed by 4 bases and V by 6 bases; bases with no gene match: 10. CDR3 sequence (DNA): TGCGCCAGCACGAACGGACAGGGGACGAGAGAGACCCAGTACTTC. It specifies CASTNGQGTRETQYF.

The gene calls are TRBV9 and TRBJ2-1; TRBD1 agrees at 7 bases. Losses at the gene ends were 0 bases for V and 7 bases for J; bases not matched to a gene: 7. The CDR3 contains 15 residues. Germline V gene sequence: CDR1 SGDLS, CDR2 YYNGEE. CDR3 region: CASSVAGTERNEQFF. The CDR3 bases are TGTGCCAGCAGCGTAGCAGGGACAGAGAGGAATGAGCAGTTCTTC.

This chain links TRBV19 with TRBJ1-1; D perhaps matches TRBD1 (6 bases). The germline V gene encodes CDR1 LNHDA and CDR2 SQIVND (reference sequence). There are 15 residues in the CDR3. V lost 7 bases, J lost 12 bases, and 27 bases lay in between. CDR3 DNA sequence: TGTGCCAGTACCACGGGGACATACTTCCCCCCGTTGCCTTTCTTT. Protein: CASTTGTYFPPLPFF.

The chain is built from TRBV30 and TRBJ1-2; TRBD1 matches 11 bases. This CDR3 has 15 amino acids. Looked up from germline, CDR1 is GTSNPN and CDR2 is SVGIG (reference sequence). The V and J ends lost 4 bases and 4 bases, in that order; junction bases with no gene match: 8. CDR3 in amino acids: CAWMGRDRGSYGYTF. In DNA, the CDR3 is TGTGCCTGGATGGGAAGGGACAGGGGGAGCTATGGCTACACCTTC.

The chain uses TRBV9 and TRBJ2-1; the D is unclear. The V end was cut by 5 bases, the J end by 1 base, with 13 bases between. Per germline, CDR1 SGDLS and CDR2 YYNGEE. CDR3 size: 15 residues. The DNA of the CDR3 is TGTGCCAGCAGACAGAGAAGTTTTTCCTACAATGAGCAGTTCTTC. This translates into CASRQRSFSYNEQFF.

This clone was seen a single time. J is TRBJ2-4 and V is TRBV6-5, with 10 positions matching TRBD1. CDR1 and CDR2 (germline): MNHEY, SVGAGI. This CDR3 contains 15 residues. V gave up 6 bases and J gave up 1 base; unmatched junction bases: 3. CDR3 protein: CASRRQGAAKNIQYF. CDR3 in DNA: TGTGCCAGCAGAAGACAGGGGGCGGCCAAAAACATTCAGTACTTC.

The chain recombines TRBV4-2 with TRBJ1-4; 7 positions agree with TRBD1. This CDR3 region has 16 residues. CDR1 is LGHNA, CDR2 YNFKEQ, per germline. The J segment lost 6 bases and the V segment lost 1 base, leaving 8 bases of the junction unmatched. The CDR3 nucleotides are TGTGCCAGCAGCCAAGCACAGGGGAGTGGCGATGAAAAACTGTTTTTT. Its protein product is CASSQAQGSGDEKLFF.

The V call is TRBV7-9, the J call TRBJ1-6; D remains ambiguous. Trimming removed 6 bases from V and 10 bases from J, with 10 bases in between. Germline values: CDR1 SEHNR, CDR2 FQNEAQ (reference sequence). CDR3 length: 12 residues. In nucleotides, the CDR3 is TGTGCCAGCAGGCGACCGGGATCACCCCTCCACTTT. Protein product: CASRRPGSPLHF.

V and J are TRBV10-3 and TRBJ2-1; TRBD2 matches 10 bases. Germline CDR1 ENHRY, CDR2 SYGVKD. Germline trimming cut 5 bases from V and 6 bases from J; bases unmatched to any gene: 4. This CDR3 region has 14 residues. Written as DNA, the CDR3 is TGTGCCATCAGTTTAGCGGGGGGCCTCAATGAGCAGTTCTTC. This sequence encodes CAISLAGGLNEQFF.

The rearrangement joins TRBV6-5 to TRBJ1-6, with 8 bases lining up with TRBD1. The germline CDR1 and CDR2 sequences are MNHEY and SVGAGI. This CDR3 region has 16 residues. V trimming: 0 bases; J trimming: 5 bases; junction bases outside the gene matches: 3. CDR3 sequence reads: CASSYSWDRNNSPLHF. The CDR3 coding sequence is TGTGCCAGCAGTTACTCTTGGGACAGGAATAATTCACCCCTCCACTTT.

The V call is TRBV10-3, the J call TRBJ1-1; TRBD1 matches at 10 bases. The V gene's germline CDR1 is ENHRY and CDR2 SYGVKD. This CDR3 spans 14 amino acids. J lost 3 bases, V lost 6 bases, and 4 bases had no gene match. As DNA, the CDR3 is TGTGCCATCAGAGGACAGGGGGGGGACACTGAAGCTTTCTTT. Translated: CAIRGQGGDTEAFF.

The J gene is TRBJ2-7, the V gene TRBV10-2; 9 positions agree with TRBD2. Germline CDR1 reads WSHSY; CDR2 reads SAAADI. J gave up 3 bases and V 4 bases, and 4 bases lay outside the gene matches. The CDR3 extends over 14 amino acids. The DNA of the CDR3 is TGCGCCAGCAGTGTGACTAGCGGTGTCTACGAGCAGTACTTC. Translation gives CASSVTSGVYEQYF.

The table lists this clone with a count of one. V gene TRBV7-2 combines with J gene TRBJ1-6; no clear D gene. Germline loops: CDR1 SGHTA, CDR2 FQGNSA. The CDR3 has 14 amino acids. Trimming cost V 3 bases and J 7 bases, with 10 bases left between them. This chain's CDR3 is CASSLSVTNSPLHF. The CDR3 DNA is TGTGCCAGCAGCTTGTCGGTTACCAATTCACCCCTCCACTTT. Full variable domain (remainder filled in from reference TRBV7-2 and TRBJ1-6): GAGVSQSPSNKVTEKGKDVELRCDPISGHTALYWYRQSLGQGLEFLIYFQGNSAPDKSGLPSDRFSAERTGGSVSTLTIQRTQQEDSAVYLCASSLSVTNSPLHFGNGTRLTVT.

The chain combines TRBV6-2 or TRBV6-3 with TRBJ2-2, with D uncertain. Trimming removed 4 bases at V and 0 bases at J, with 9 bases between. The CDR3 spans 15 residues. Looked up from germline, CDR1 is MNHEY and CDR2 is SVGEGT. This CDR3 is CASSSQSPNTGELFF. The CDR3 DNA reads TGTGCCAGCAGTTCCCAGTCGCCGAACACCGGGGAGCTGTTTTTT.

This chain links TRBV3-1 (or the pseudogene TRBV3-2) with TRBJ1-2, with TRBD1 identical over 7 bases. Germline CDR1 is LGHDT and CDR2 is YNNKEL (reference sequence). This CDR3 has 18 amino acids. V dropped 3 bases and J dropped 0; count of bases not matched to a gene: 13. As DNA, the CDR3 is TGTGCCAGCAGCCAGGCTTTACCCGACAGGGTGGCTAACTATGGCTACACCTTC. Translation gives CASSQALPDRVANYGYTF.

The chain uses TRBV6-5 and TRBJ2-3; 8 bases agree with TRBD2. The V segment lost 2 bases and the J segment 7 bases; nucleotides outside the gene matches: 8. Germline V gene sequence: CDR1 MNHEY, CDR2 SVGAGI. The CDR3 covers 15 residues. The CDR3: CASSYPGTSRNTQYF. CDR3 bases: TGTGCCAGCAGTTACCCCGGGACTAGTCGGAATACGCAGTATTTT.

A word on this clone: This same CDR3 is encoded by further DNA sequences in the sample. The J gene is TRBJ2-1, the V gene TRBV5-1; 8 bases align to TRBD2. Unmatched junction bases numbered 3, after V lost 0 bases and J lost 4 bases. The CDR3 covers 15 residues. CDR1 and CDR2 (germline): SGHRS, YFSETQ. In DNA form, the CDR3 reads TGCGCCAGCAGCTTGGGGGCTAGCGGGTACAATGAGCAGTTCTTC. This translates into CASSLGASGYNEQFF.